This T cell receptor beta chain was identified during a study of cytomegalovirus exposure and HLA in healthy donors. The CDR3 covers 15 residues. Trimming took off 6 bases at V and 4 bases at J, with 19 bases between the two ends. From germline, CDR1 is MDHEN and CDR2 SYDVKM. It was with 60 Vbeta and 13 Jbeta primers that the PCR ran. Data came from immunoSEQ multiplex PCR; TCRdb stores just in-frame clones and leaves some out. Among 140,000 or so clones listed, more than 55% were seen once. Everyone who donated was a healthy bone marrow donor. The V call is TRBV28, the J call TRBJ2-7; possibly TRBD2 for D (7 bases). The source material was PBMCs. The sequence was collected from a woman aged 55-69 years in good health and CMV-seronegative. The CDR3 region is CASRTWGGSGYEQYF. The CDR3 DNA reads TGTGCCAGCAGGACCTGGGGGGGCTCGGGGTACGAGCAGTACTTC.